This is a list of T cell receptor beta chains from one sample in a study of Tregs in tolerant kidney transplant recipients. Sequenced by immunoSEQ multiplex PCR; TCRdb stores in-frame clones only, minus some. Among approximately 20,000 clones listed, just over 65% were seen once. Their specific antigens are unknown. Sequencing was carried out using Tregs from blood cultured with allogeneic cells. The origin of the receptors is a human donor in good health. CDR3s include the opening cysteine and the closing phenylalanine or tryptophan. Each record gives: V gene, J gene, D gene, clone size, CDR3 length, CDR3 DNA, CDR3 protein. The D gene is left open where the match is weak. A clone size is listed for some rows: how often the clone was seen (once, few, many), or a class if it is expanded.

v_call: TRBV18
j_call: TRBJ1-4
d_call: -
clone_size: -
cdr3_length: 16
cdr3_nt: TGTGCCAGCTCCCTGGGATTGGGGGCAACTAATGAAAAACTGTTTTTT
cdr3_aa: CASSLGLGATNEKLFF

v_call: TRBV6-5
j_call: TRBJ1-5
d_call: TRBD1
clone_size: -
cdr3_length: 13
cdr3_nt: TGTGCCAGCAGTTACTTCAGGGGGCAGCCCCAGCATTTT
cdr3_aa: CASSYFRGQPQHF

v_call: TRBV27
j_call: TRBJ1-5
d_call: -
clone_size: -
cdr3_length: 16
cdr3_nt: TGTGCCAGCAGGCTATGGGGGGCAGGCGGCAATCAGCCCCAGCATTTT
cdr3_aa: CASRLWGAGGNQPQHF

v_call: TRBV7-3
j_call: TRBJ2-2
d_call: TRBD2
clone_size: -
cdr3_length: 15
cdr3_nt: TGTGCCAGCAGCCCGGGGGGGGCCAGCACCGGGGAGCTGTTTTTT
cdr3_aa: CASSPGGASTGELFF

v_call: TRBV6-5
j_call: TRBJ2-7
d_call: -
clone_size: -
cdr3_length: 15
cdr3_nt: TGTGCCAGCACCTTACTTGCGGCGGCTCCCTACGAGCAGTACTTC
cdr3_aa: CASTLLAAAPYEQYF

v_call: TRBV29-1
j_call: TRBJ1-4
d_call: TRBD1
clone_size: few
cdr3_length: 15
cdr3_nt: TGCAGCGTTGAAGATCCGGCAGGGGGTGGTGAAAAACTGTTTTTT
cdr3_aa: CSVEDPAGGGEKLFF

v_call: TRBV5-1
j_call: TRBJ2-5
d_call: -
clone_size: once
cdr3_length: 12
cdr3_nt: TGCGCCAGCAGCTTGGAGTCGGAGACCCAGTACTTC
cdr3_aa: CASSLESETQYF

v_call: TRBV5-1
j_call: TRBJ1-5
d_call: -
clone_size: -
cdr3_length: 15
cdr3_nt: TGCGCCAGCAGCTTGGACTCAGGGGTTGCTCAGCCCCAGCATTTT
cdr3_aa: CASSLDSGVAQPQHF

v_call: TRBV5-4
j_call: TRBJ2-7
d_call: -
clone_size: few
cdr3_length: 15
cdr3_nt: TGTGCCAGCAGCTTGGTAGCAAGTAGCTCCTACGAGCAGTACTTC
cdr3_aa: CASSLVASSSYEQYF

v_call: TRBV14
j_call: TRBJ1-3
d_call: -
clone_size: few
cdr3_length: 14
cdr3_nt: TGTGCCAGCAGCCTAATTAACAGAAGAAACACCATATATTTT
cdr3_aa: CASSLINRRNTIYF

v_call: TRBV11-3
j_call: TRBJ1-4
d_call: -
clone_size: -
cdr3_length: 15
cdr3_nt: TGTGCCAGCAGCGCAACCGGGACACCTAATGAAAAACTGTTTTTT
cdr3_aa: CASSATGTPNEKLFF

v_call: TRBV30
j_call: TRBJ2-5
d_call: TRBD2
clone_size: -
cdr3_length: 13
cdr3_nt: TGTGCCTGGAGCGCGGGACTAGCGGAGACCCAGTACTTC
cdr3_aa: CAWSAGLAETQYF

v_call: TRBV11-2
j_call: TRBJ2-7
d_call: TRBD1
clone_size: -
cdr3_length: 13
cdr3_nt: TGTGCCAGCAGCCTCCGACAGGGCTACGAGCAGTACTTC
cdr3_aa: CASSLRQGYEQYF

v_call: TRBV9
j_call: TRBJ2-2
d_call: -
clone_size: -
cdr3_length: 14
cdr3_nt: TGTGCCAGCAGCGTAGCTTGGGGCACCGGGGAGCTGTTTTTT
cdr3_aa: CASSVAWGTGELFF

v_call: TRBV30
j_call: TRBJ1-5
d_call: TRBD1
clone_size: -
cdr3_length: 17
cdr3_nt: TGTGCCTGGAGTGTACAGGGGTACGTCAGGGGGAACCAGCCCCAGCATTTT
cdr3_aa: CAWSVQGYVRGNQPQHF

v_call: TRBV30
j_call: TRBJ1-1
d_call: -
clone_size: -
cdr3_length: 13
cdr3_nt: TGTGCCTGGAGTAGTTGGAGGGGGACTGAAGCTTTCTTT
cdr3_aa: CAWSSWRGTEAFF

v_call: TRBV9
j_call: TRBJ2-2
d_call: TRBD2
clone_size: -
cdr3_length: 17
cdr3_nt: TGTGCCAGCAGCTTACGGGGTAGCGGGAGTATCACCGGGGAGCTGTTTTTT
cdr3_aa: CASSLRGSGSITGELFF

v_call: TRBV2
j_call: TRBJ2-7
d_call: -
clone_size: -
cdr3_length: 13
cdr3_nt: TGTGCCAGCAGCCTGGGCCTTTCCTACGAGCAGTACTTC
cdr3_aa: CASSLGLSYEQYF

v_call: TRBV11-1
j_call: TRBJ2-1
d_call: TRBD2
clone_size: -
cdr3_length: 17
cdr3_nt: TGTGCCAGCAGCGATAGACTAGCGGGTGGGGAGAGCAATGAGCAGTTCTTC
cdr3_aa: CASSDRLAGGESNEQFF

v_call: TRBV6-1
j_call: TRBJ1-2
d_call: -
clone_size: -
cdr3_length: 17
cdr3_nt: TGTGCCAGCAGTGCACTAGGGTCAGGGGCCGTCAACTATGGCTACACCTTC
cdr3_aa: CASSALGSGAVNYGYTF

v_call: TRBV5-1
j_call: TRBJ1-3
d_call: TRBD1
clone_size: -
cdr3_length: 16
cdr3_nt: TGCGCCAGCACCCCAGCCGGGACAGGGATTGGAAACACCATATATTTT
cdr3_aa: CASTPAGTGIGNTIYF

v_call: TRBV9
j_call: TRBJ2-5
d_call: -
clone_size: few
cdr3_length: 13
cdr3_nt: TGTGCCAGCAGCGTTCAGGGCGCAGAGACCCAGTACTTC
cdr3_aa: CASSVQGAETQYF

v_call: TRBV6-5
j_call: TRBJ2-4
d_call: -
clone_size: -
cdr3_length: 11
cdr3_nt: TGTGCCAGCAGCCCTAAAAACATTCAGTACTTC
cdr3_aa: CASSPKNIQYF

v_call: TRBV11-1
j_call: TRBJ1-1
d_call: -
clone_size: -
cdr3_length: 14
cdr3_nt: TGTGCCAGCAGCTCCATCGGTAGGAACACTGAAGCTTTCTTT
cdr3_aa: CASSSIGRNTEAFF

v_call: TRBV5-1
j_call: TRBJ1-1
d_call: -
clone_size: few
cdr3_length: 15
cdr3_nt: TGCGCCAGCAGCTTGGGCGTGGGGGGTATCACTGAAGCTTTCTTT
cdr3_aa: CASSLGVGGITEAFF

v_call: TRBV6-1
j_call: TRBJ1-2
d_call: -
clone_size: -
cdr3_length: 12
cdr3_nt: TGTGCCAGCAGTCGCAGGGAGTATGGCTACACCTTC
cdr3_aa: CASSRREYGYTF

v_call: TRBV27
j_call: TRBJ2-7
d_call: -
clone_size: -
cdr3_length: 15
cdr3_nt: TGTGCCAGCAGTTTTATTGGCAGATCCGTTTACGAGCAGTACTTC
cdr3_aa: CASSFIGRSVYEQYF

v_call: TRBV10-1
j_call: TRBJ2-3
d_call: TRBD2
clone_size: -
cdr3_length: 16
cdr3_nt: TGCGCCAGCAGCGGGACTAGCGGGGCCCGCACAGATACGCAGTATTTT
cdr3_aa: CASSGTSGARTDTQYF

v_call: TRBV5-1
j_call: TRBJ1-2
d_call: -
clone_size: -
cdr3_length: 14
cdr3_nt: TGCGCCAGCAGCTTGGTGGCACGCAACTATGGCTACACCTTC
cdr3_aa: CASSLVARNYGYTF

v_call: TRBV6-1
j_call: TRBJ2-7
d_call: -
clone_size: -
cdr3_length: 14
cdr3_nt: TGTGCCAGCAGTGGTGCCCAGTTCACCTACGAGCAGTACTTC
cdr3_aa: CASSGAQFTYEQYF

v_call: TRBV5-5
j_call: TRBJ1-2
d_call: TRBD1
clone_size: -
cdr3_length: 14
cdr3_nt: TGTGCCAGCAGCCCCCGACAGGGGACGTATGGCTACACCTTC
cdr3_aa: CASSPRQGTYGYTF

v_call: TRBV5-1
j_call: TRBJ1-2
d_call: TRBD1
clone_size: -
cdr3_length: 16
cdr3_nt: TGCGCCAGCAGCTTGGGGCCCCCAGGGGGCCAGGGGGGCTACACCTTC
cdr3_aa: CASSLGPPGGQGGYTF

v_call: TRBV7-6
j_call: TRBJ1-4
d_call: TRBD1
clone_size: -
cdr3_length: 8
cdr3_nt: TGTGCCAGCCGAGACAGGGTTTTT
cdr3_aa: CASRDRVF

v_call: TRBV7-3
j_call: TRBJ1-2
d_call: -
clone_size: -
cdr3_length: 13
cdr3_nt: TGTGCCAGCAGCCCTGGACCAAACTATGGCTACACCTTC
cdr3_aa: CASSPGPNYGYTF

v_call: TRBV18
j_call: TRBJ2-6
d_call: -
clone_size: -
cdr3_length: 16
cdr3_nt: TGTGCCAGCTCACTCAGGGATTCCTCTGGGGCCAACGTCCTGACTTTC
cdr3_aa: CASSLRDSSGANVLTF

v_call: TRBV15
j_call: TRBJ1-5
d_call: -
clone_size: medium-sized
cdr3_length: 15
cdr3_nt: TGTGCCACCAGCGCTGCTGGGGCGCCGGATCAGCCCCAGCATTTT
cdr3_aa: CATSAAGAPDQPQHF

v_call: TRBV2
j_call: TRBJ2-3
d_call: -
clone_size: -
cdr3_length: 12
cdr3_nt: TGTGCCAGCGGATTGGACTTCGACAGGCAGTATTTT
cdr3_aa: CASGLDFDRQYF

v_call: TRBV7-9
j_call: TRBJ1-1
d_call: -
clone_size: -
cdr3_length: 16
cdr3_nt: TGTGCCAGCAGCTCGCAGGGTATAGGAGGGGGCACTGAAGCTTTCTTT
cdr3_aa: CASSSQGIGGGTEAFF

v_call: TRBV6-5
j_call: TRBJ1-5
d_call: -
clone_size: once
cdr3_length: 14
cdr3_nt: TGTGCCAGCAGTTACTCAACAGGCAATCAGCCCCAGCATTTT
cdr3_aa: CASSYSTGNQPQHF

v_call: TRBV5-1
j_call: TRBJ2-7
d_call: TRBD2
clone_size: -
cdr3_length: 14
cdr3_nt: TGCGCCAGCAGCACTAGCGGGGGAGGGTACGAGCAGTACTTC
cdr3_aa: CASSTSGGGYEQYF

v_call: TRBV5-1
j_call: TRBJ2-7
d_call: -
clone_size: -
cdr3_length: 16
cdr3_nt: TGCGCCAGCAGCTCAAAAACCGGGACGGCAGCCTACGAGCAGTACTTC
cdr3_aa: CASSSKTGTAAYEQYF

v_call: TRBV9
j_call: TRBJ1-2
d_call: -
clone_size: few
cdr3_length: 13
cdr3_nt: TGTGCCAGCAGCGTAGACAGGAACTATGGCTACACCTTC
cdr3_aa: CASSVDRNYGYTF

v_call: TRBV7-7
j_call: TRBJ2-5
d_call: TRBD2
clone_size: few
cdr3_length: 13
cdr3_nt: TGTGCCAGCAGCTTAGCGGGGGGGGAGACCCAGTACTTC
cdr3_aa: CASSLAGGETQYF

v_call: TRBV19
j_call: TRBJ1-1
d_call: -
clone_size: -
cdr3_length: 13
cdr3_nt: TGTGCCAGTAGTCCAGGCTACCGGGCGAAAGCTTTCTTT
cdr3_aa: CASSPGYRAKAFF

v_call: TRBV5-6
j_call: TRBJ1-5
d_call: -
clone_size: -
cdr3_length: 15
cdr3_nt: TGTGCCAGCAGTTCCCGTGTAGGGTGGAATCAGCCCCAGCATTTT
cdr3_aa: CASSSRVGWNQPQHF

v_call: TRBV2
j_call: TRBJ2-3
d_call: TRBD1
clone_size: -
cdr3_length: 15
cdr3_nt: TGTGCCAGCAGTGAAGAGAGGGGGCAGACAGATACGCAGTATTTT
cdr3_aa: CASSEERGQTDTQYF

v_call: TRBV27
j_call: TRBJ2-1
d_call: TRBD1
clone_size: -
cdr3_length: 16
cdr3_nt: TGTGCCAGCAGTCGCCCGGGACAGAGCTCCTACAATGAGCAGTTCTTC
cdr3_aa: CASSRPGQSSYNEQFF

v_call: TRBV1
j_call: TRBJ2-7
d_call: -
clone_size: -
cdr3_length: 14
cdr3_nt: TGCACCAGCAGCCAACCCCCGGGAGACTACGAGCAGTACTTC
cdr3_aa: CTSSQPPGDYEQYF

v_call: TRBV5-6
j_call: TRBJ1-2
d_call: -
clone_size: -
cdr3_length: 14
cdr3_nt: TGTGCCAGCAGCTTGGTCCCCGGGTTCTATGGCTACACCTTC
cdr3_aa: CASSLVPGFYGYTF

v_call: TRBV19
j_call: TRBJ2-1
d_call: TRBD2
clone_size: -
cdr3_length: 15
cdr3_nt: TGTGCCAGTAGTATCTTAGCGGGAGTGGGGAATGAGCAGTTCTTC
cdr3_aa: CASSILAGVGNEQFF

v_call: TRBV7-2
j_call: TRBJ2-7
d_call: -
clone_size: -
cdr3_length: 15
cdr3_nt: TGTGCCAGCAGCTTAGTGGGCGGCAGCTCCTACGAGCAGTACTTC
cdr3_aa: CASSLVGGSSYEQYF

v_call: TRBV7-8
j_call: TRBJ1-5
d_call: -
clone_size: once
cdr3_length: 16
cdr3_nt: TGTGCCAGCAGCCCTCGGACTGCGGGGAGCAATCAGCCCCAGCATTTT
cdr3_aa: CASSPRTAGSNQPQHF

v_call: TRBV5-4
j_call: TRBJ1-2
d_call: -
clone_size: -
cdr3_length: 14
cdr3_nt: TGTGCCAGCAGCTTGGCCCCGGACGATCGTGGCTACACCTTC
cdr3_aa: CASSLAPDDRGYTF

v_call: TRBV5-1
j_call: TRBJ2-3
d_call: -
clone_size: -
cdr3_length: 13
cdr3_nt: TGCGCCAGCAGCTTGGACAGTACAGATACGCAGTATTTT
cdr3_aa: CASSLDSTDTQYF

v_call: TRBV19
j_call: TRBJ2-2
d_call: -
clone_size: -
cdr3_length: 16
cdr3_nt: TGTGCCAGTAGTATGGGGGCATTGCTGAACACCGGGGAGCTGTTTTTT
cdr3_aa: CASSMGALLNTGELFF

v_call: TRBV11-1
j_call: TRBJ2-7
d_call: TRBD2
clone_size: few
cdr3_length: 14
cdr3_nt: TGTGCCAGCAGCCCTGGGGGGGGCTCCTACGAGCAGTACTTC
cdr3_aa: CASSPGGGSYEQYF

v_call: TRBV4-1
j_call: TRBJ1-6
d_call: -
clone_size: -
cdr3_length: 18
cdr3_nt: TGCGCCAGCAGCCAAGTCCAGACGGCCCTCTCCTATAATTCACCCCTCCACTTT
cdr3_aa: CASSQVQTALSYNSPLHF